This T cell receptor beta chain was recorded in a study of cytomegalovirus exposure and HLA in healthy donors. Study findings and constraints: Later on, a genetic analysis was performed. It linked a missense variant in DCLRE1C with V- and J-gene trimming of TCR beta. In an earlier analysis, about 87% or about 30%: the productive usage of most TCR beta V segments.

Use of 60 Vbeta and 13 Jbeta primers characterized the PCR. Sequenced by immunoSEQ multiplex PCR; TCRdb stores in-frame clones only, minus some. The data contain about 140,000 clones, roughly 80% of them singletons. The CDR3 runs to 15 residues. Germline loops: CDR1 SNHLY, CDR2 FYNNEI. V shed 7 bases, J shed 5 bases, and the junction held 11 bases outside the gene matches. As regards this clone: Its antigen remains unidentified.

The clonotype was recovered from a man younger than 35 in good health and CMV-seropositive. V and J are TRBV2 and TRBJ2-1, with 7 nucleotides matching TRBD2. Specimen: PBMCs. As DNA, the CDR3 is TGTGCCAGCATCAACGACGGACTAGAGGACAATGAGCAGTTCTTC. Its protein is CASINDGLEDNEQFF.